The sequence of this TCR beta chain was determined in a study of T cells after yellow fever vaccination. Study-level background: By means of CD3, CD45RA, CCR7 and CD95, the EM, EMRA, CM and Tscm memory subsets were sorted.

This clonotype was detected many times. V dropped 8 bases and J dropped 2 bases, with 15 bases sitting between them. This CDR3 region has 14 residues. The germline V gene encodes CDR1 MNHNS and CDR2 SASEGT. Points from the study as a whole: The study re-detected most primary-vaccination clones after the booster (around 96% CD4, around 89% CD8). There was a small share of clonotypes that showed up in both the CD4 and CD8 compartments.

Template-switching 5'RACE yielded the TCR cDNA; a universal primer site and UMIs were added in the process. Via MiXCR, TCRdb re-called the 5' RACE reads, giving one row per CDR3 protein. The sample lists 30,000 to 35,000 distinct CDR3 sequences, 6.5% to 8.5% occurring once. The sequence derives from a man younger than 35 who received the YFV17D yellow fever vaccine. The rearrangement joins TRBV6-1 to TRBJ2-5; tentatively, D is TRBD2 (5 bases). Sequenced material: PBMCs, either bulk or a sorted T-cell subset (CD4+, CD8+, memory, or dextramer-sorted; not recorded which), taken on the day of the first yellow fever vaccination. CDR3 in DNA: TGTGCCAGCTCGGGGAATGGGCATCAAGAGACCCAGTACTTC. It encodes CASSGNGHQETQYF.